Included here is one TCR beta chain sequence, with context. Sequencing was performed with immunoSEQ multiplex PCR; in TCRdb, only in-frame clones are kept and a portion is missing. The sample consists of a few hundred thousand clones, around 85% of them appearing once. This CDR3 has 15 residues. From germline, CDR1 is SEHNR and CDR2 FQNEAQ (reference sequence). V was shortened by 1 base and J by 1 base, with 8 bases between the two germline ends. These data originate in a study of blood T cell repertoires in COVID-19. The sequence came from a young woman with acute or convalescent COVID-19. The chain employs TRBV7-9 and TRBJ1-5; no clear D gene. The sequenced material came from peripheral blood. The DNA for the CDR3 is TGTGCCAGCAGCTTAGACGGAGTCAGCAATCAGCCCCAGCATTTT. Its protein is CASSLDGVSNQPQHF.